This TCR beta chain was sequenced during a study of T cell responses to AZD1222 COVID-19 vaccine. Findings of the study overall: White British ancestry dominated among donors, who included more females, and clonal diversity was possibly underestimated. Spike-specific TCR breadth and depth both grew after two AZD1222 doses. Among AZD1222 vaccinees, only six or seven were seropositive at baseline.

CDR3 size: 16 residues. Germline V CDR1 and CDR2: SGDLS, YYNGEE. The trim removed 4 bases at V and 3 bases at J, leaving 6 bases unmatched. Using immunoSEQ multiplex PCR, the repertoire was profiled, and TCRdb retains in-frame clones only, with some absent. In the table there are 95,000 to 110,000 clones, less than 95% of which are singletons. This clone appeared once. Its antigen remains unknown. Source: peripheral blood, taken on day 0 of AZD1222 vaccination. The rearrangement links TRBV9 to TRBJ1-3; 11 bases are shared with TRBD1. The receptor comes from an adult in good health. The CDR3 loop reads CASSIGQGADGNTIYF. The CDR3, as DNA: TGTGCCAGCAGCATAGGACAGGGGGCTGATGGAAACACCATATATTTT.